Presented here are 25 T cell receptor beta chains from one specimen sequenced in a study of shared clonotypes between healthy human individuals. Method: immunoSEQ multiplex PCR; TCRdb's copy keeps in-frame clones and lacks some. The sample lists around 1.1 million clones; approximately 80% were seen once. Sequencing was carried out using memory CD4+ T cells from PBMCs. Subset indicated: CD45RA-negative fraction. These receptors originate from a man younger than 30 in good health. Some clones in this sample may be carry-over from other donors' samples.

The rearrangement joins TRBV28 to TRBJ1-1, with D maybe TRBD1 (6 bases). The length of the CDR3 is 15 residues. Germline V gene data show CDR1 as MDHEN and CDR2 as SYDVKM. V dropped 4 bases and J dropped 1 base, with 13 bases sitting between them. The DNA of the CDR3 is TGTGCCAGCAGTTCTCTTCCGGGACAGAACACTGAAGCTTTCTTT. The encoded protein is CASSSLPGQNTEAFF.

This chain connects TRBV2 to TRBJ2-5, with a tentative D call TRBD2 (7 bases). Trimming cost V 3 bases and J 2 bases, with 16 bases left between them. Germline CDR1 SNHLY, CDR2 FYNNEI. This CDR3 is built from 16 residues. CDR3 region: CASSDGSRGAQETQYF. As DNA, the CDR3 is TGTGCCAGCAGTGACGGGTCTCGGGGGGCACAAGAGACCCAGTACTTC.

V usage is TRBV27 and J usage is TRBJ1-1; D call uncertain. This CDR3 spans 15 amino acids. Germline V gene sequence: CDR1 MNHEY, CDR2 SMNVEV (reference sequence). The germline V and J ends were trimmed by 1 base and 1 base, with 10 bases remaining between them. In nucleotides, the CDR3 is TGTGCCAGCAGTTTATTTGGCAGTAGGAACACTGAAGCTTTCTTT. Translation: CASSLFGSRNTEAFF.

CDR3 loop: CASSMGLAVYNEQFF. The CDR3 coding sequence is TGCGCCAGCAGCATGGGACTAGCTGTTTACAATGAGCAGTTCTTC. The rearrangement links TRBV5-1 to TRBJ2-1, with 9 nucleotides matching TRBD2. J gave up 4 bases and V 4 bases, and 6 bases lay outside the gene matches. This CDR3 region has 15 residues. Germline values: CDR1 SGHRS, CDR2 YFSETQ.

This clone was seen a handful of times. The genes are TRBV19 and TRBJ1-2, with TRBD1 matching over 7 bases. Germline V gene lookup returns CDR1 LNHDA and CDR2 SQIVND (reference sequence). This CDR3 spans 14 amino acids. V gave up 9 bases and J gave up 8 bases; unmatched junction bases: 15. The DNA of the CDR3 is TGTGCCAGCACAGGGGACAGACCCCCACGGGGCTACACCTTC. Amino acid sequence: CASTGDRPPRGYTF.

Points on this clone: A much larger clonotype is one base distant, so this may be a read error. The chain combines TRBV28 with TRBJ1-4; D call uncertain. The CDR3 covers 12 residues. Per the germline V gene, CDR1 is MDHEN and CDR2 is SYDVKM. V was clipped by 3 bases and J by 6 bases, with 5 bases between them. This CDR3 is CASSFRDEKLFF. CDR3 coding DNA: TGTGCCAGCAGTTTTAGAGATGAAAAACTGTTTTTT.

V usage is TRBV2 and J usage is TRBJ2-1; 7 bases are shared with TRBD1. CDR3 length: 14 residues. Germline values: CDR1 SNHLY, CDR2 FYNNEI. The V segment lost 3 bases and the J segment 5 bases; nucleotides outside the gene matches: 4. The CDR3 loop is CASSDLTGDNEQFF. The CDR3 nucleotides read TGTGCCAGCAGTGACCTAACAGGGGACAATGAGCAGTTCTTC.

This clone has only a few counts. This chain links TRBV28 with TRBJ1-5; D remains ambiguous. With 3 bases removed from V and 6 bases from J, the gap between germline ends came to 18 bases. CDR1 and CDR2 (germline): MDHEN, SYDVKM. The CDR3 consists of 16 residues. Here the CDR3 DNA reads TGTGCCAGCAGTTTGACTTATATGGCCCGTGGTCAGCCCCAGCATTTT. Protein product: CASSLTYMARGQPQHF.

This chain joins TRBV7-8 and TRBJ2-7, with D possibly TRBD1 on 5 matching bases. The V end was cut by 0 bases, the J end by 4 bases, with 13 bases between. Per germline, CDR1 SGHVS and CDR2 FQNEAQ. CDR3 length equals 15 residues. In DNA form, the CDR3 reads TGTGCCAGCAGCTTAGCAGGGGATTTGATTTACGAGCAGTACTTC. Translated: CASSLAGDLIYEQYF.

The chain combines TRBV4-1 with TRBJ1-5; D may be TRBD1 (5 bases). In germline, CDR1 is MGHRA, CDR2 YSYEKL. The CDR3 extends over 14 amino acids. Between the trimmed V and J ends, which lost 1 base and 6 bases, there was a span of 10 bases. CDR3 sequence (DNA): TGCGCCAGCAGCCAAGTCGGGGGTACTCAGCCCCAGCATTTT. Translating it yields CASSQVGGTQPQHF.

The V gene is TRBV28, the J gene TRBJ2-3, with D uncertain. The V gene's germline CDR1 is MDHEN and CDR2 SYDVKM. V gave up 8 bases and J gave up 0 bases, with 12 bases separating them. CDR3 length: 14 residues. DNA for the CDR3: TGTGCCAGCTTGAGATCTATAAGCACAGATACGCAGTATTTT. Its protein product is CASLRSISTDTQYF.

The chain has TRBV7-8 and TRBJ2-7; D may be TRBD1 or TRBD2 (5 bases each). There are 15 residues in the CDR3. CDR1 is SGHVS, CDR2 FQNEAQ, per germline. The V end lost 5 bases, the J end lost 6 bases, and 20 bases lay between the germline ends. CDR3 sequence: CASSNRDGGQGEQYF. As DNA, the CDR3 is TGTGCCAGCAGCAACCGGGACGGTGGGCAGGGCGAGCAGTACTTC.

This clone turned up a few times. The rearrangement uses TRBV27 and TRBJ2-7; D remains unclear. Germline values: CDR1 MNHEY, CDR2 SMNVEV (reference sequence). This CDR3 spans 14 amino acids. V was shortened by 3 bases and J by 0 bases, with 9 bases between the two germline ends. The CDR3 region has the DNA TGTGCCAGCAGTTTTCTTGGGCCCTCCTACGAGCAGTACTTC. Residues: CASSFLGPSYEQYF.

CDR3 sequence reads: CASSESPGATGNTIYF. CDR3 DNA: TGCGCCAGCAGTGAGTCTCCAGGGGCCACTGGAAACACCATATATTTT. The chain carries TRBV10-2 and TRBJ1-3, with a weak D call TRBD1 (6 bases). The CDR3 length is 16 residues. From germline, CDR1 is WSHSY and CDR2 SAAADI. V was shortened by 0 bases and J by 2 bases, with 11 bases between the two germline ends.

The rearrangement links TRBV2 to TRBJ2-7; TRBD1 matches at 7 bases. The length of the CDR3 is 16 residues. CDR1 SNHLY and CDR2 FYNNEI come from the germline V gene. The junction had 15 bases not matched to a gene; V was cut back by 6 bases and J by 4 bases. The CDR3 coding sequence is TGTGCCAGCAGCGGGGACAGATCCCGGATCCTATACGAGCAGTACTTC. It is translated as CASSGDRSRILYEQYF.

The V gene is TRBV11-2, the J gene TRBJ2-5, with D possibly called TRBD1 or TRBD2 (5 bases each). The length of the CDR3 is 14 residues. The V gene lost 7 bases and the J gene lost 4 bases, with 16 bases spanning the gap. CDR1 is SGHAT, CDR2 FQNNGV, per germline. CDR3 amino acids: CASNRDPRGETQYF. Here the CDR3 DNA reads TGTGCCAGCAACCGGGACCCGAGGGGAGAGACCCAGTACTTC.

V is TRBV5-1 and J is TRBJ2-7; D is ambiguous. Germline CDR1 is SGHRS and CDR2 is YFSETQ. The CDR3 totals 13 residues. Trimming took off 5 bases at V and 2 bases at J, with 11 bases between the two ends. CDR3 sequence reads: CASREPDAYEQYF. The CDR3 region has the DNA TGCGCCAGCAGAGAGCCGGACGCCTACGAGCAGTACTTC.

V and J are TRBV5-1 and TRBJ1-2; D perhaps matches TRBD1 (6 bases). The CDR3 loop spans 12 amino acids. Trimming left V 4 bases short and J 4 bases short, with 8 bases between. Germline V lookup: CDR1 SGHRS, CDR2 YFSETQ. CDR3 sequence (DNA): TGCGCCAGCAGCGGGGACACCTATGGCTACACCTTC. It specifies CASSGDTYGYTF.

This clone was observed a single time. As DNA, the CDR3 is TGTGCCAGCAGCCCCCGTTTAGGCACTGAAGCTTTCTTT. Its protein product is CASSPRLGTEAFF. This chain joins TRBV7-8 and TRBJ1-1; D is unresolved. This CDR3 spans 13 amino acids. Trimming stripped 5 bases from V and 4 bases from J, with 11 bases between. CDR1 is SGHVS and CDR2 is FQNEAQ in the germline V gene.

This clone has a single count. The chain couples TRBV30 to TRBJ2-3; 7 nucleotides line up with TRBD2. Trimming removed 5 bases from V and 0 bases from J; junction bases left unmatched: 2. The CDR3 consists of 13 residues. From germline, CDR1 is GTSNPN and CDR2 SVGIG (reference sequence). The CDR3 protein is CAWVSGSTDTQYF. The CDR3 nucleotides read TGTGCCTGGGTTAGCGGGAGCACAGATACGCAGTATTTT.

This chain uses TRBV5-1 with TRBJ1-5; D gene ambiguous. This CDR3 is 15 amino acids long. Trimming left V 0 bases short and J 1 base short, with 8 bases between. CDR1 is SGHRS, CDR2 YFSETQ, per germline. DNA of the CDR3: TGCGCCAGCAGCTTGGACAGTGCAAGCAATCAGCCCCAGCATTTT. Its protein product is CASSLDSASNQPQHF.

V and J are TRBV19 and TRBJ1-5; D may be TRBD1 (5 bases). CDR1 is LNHDA and CDR2 is SQIVND in the germline V gene (reference sequence). The CDR3 contains 13 residues. V was cut by 7 bases and J by 7 bases, with 14 bases left in between. The CDR3 DNA sequence: TGTGCCAGTAAAGTCCAGGGAGGCCAGCCCCAGCATTTT. It codes for CASKVQGGQPQHF.

The chain couples TRBV6-1 to TRBJ1-6; TRBD1 aligns across 7 bases. V shed 4 bases, J shed 9 bases, and the junction held 6 bases outside the gene matches. CDR1 and CDR2 (germline): MNHNS, SASEGT. This CDR3 is built from 14 residues. The CDR3 bases are TGTGCCAGCAGTGCGACAGGGCGAAGTTCACCCCTCCACTTT. Amino acid sequence: CASSATGRSSPLHF.

The genes are TRBV2 and TRBJ1-5; perhaps TRBD1 as D (6 bases). This CDR3 comprises 14 residues. Germline V gene sequence: CDR1 SNHLY, CDR2 FYNNEI. V lost 3 bases and J lost 6, with 12 bases in between. In DNA, the CDR3 is TGTGCCAGCAGTGATTCACAGGGACGTCAGCCCCAGCATTTT. It translates to CASSDSQGRQPQHF.

V is TRBV7-9 and J is TRBJ2-1; D may be TRBD1 or TRBD2 (5 bases each). With 1 base removed from V and 15 bases from J, the gap between germline ends came to 13 bases. Germline V CDR1 and CDR2: SEHNR, FQNEAQ (reference sequence). The CDR3 loop spans 12 amino acids. The CDR3 DNA reads as TGTGCCAGCAGCTTAGTTCCGGGACCGTCGTTCTTC. Residues: CASSLVPGPSFF.